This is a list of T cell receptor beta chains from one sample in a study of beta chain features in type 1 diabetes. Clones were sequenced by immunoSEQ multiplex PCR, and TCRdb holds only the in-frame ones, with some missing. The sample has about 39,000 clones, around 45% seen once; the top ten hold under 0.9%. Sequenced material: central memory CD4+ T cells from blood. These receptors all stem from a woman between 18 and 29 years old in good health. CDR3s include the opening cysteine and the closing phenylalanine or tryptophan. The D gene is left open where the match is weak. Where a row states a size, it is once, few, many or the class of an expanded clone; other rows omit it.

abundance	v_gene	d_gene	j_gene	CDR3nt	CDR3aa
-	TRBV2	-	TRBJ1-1	TGTGCCAGCAGGGGGGCCCAATGGGACACTGAAGCTTTCTTT	CASRGAQWDTEAFF
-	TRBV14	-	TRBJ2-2	TGTGCCAGCAGTCTTCAGGGTTGGACCGGGGAGCTGTTTTTT	CASSLQGWTGELFF
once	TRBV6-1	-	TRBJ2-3	TGTGCCAGCAGTGAATCACAGCCTAGCACAGATACGCAGTATTTT	CASSESQPSTDTQYF
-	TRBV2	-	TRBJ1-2	TGTGCCAGCAGCAGGTCCCAGGGATCTAACTATGGCTACACCTTC	CASSRSQGSNYGYTF
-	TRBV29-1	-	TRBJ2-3	TGCAGCGTTGGGGGGGGCGAATTCACAGATACGCAGTATTTT	CSVGGGEFTDTQYF
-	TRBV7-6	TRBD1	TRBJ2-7	TGTGCCAGCAGCCCAATAGGCCCCGGGACAGGTTCCTACGAGCAGTACTTC	CASSPIGPGTGSYEQYF
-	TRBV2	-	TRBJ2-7	TGTGCCAGCAGTGTCCAGGCTTCTTTGGGCGAGCAGTACTTC	CASSVQASLGEQYF
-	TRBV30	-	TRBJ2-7	TGTGCCTGGAGATTGGGCCCGAGCTCCTACGAGCAGTACTTC	CAWRLGPSSYEQYF
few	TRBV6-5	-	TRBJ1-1	TGTGCCAGCAGAGAATTCAGACAGCTTGAAGCTTTCTTT	CASREFRQLEAFF
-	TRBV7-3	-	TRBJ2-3	TGTGCCAGCAGCCTGAACAGGGAAGATACGCAGTATTTT	CASSLNREDTQYF
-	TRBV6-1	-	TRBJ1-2	TGTGCCAGCAGTGAAAGTGGCAGGGGTTCCTATGGCTACACCTTC	CASSESGRGSYGYTF
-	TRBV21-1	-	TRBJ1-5	TGTGCCAGGGACCTCACAGGGATTTATAGCAATCAGCCCCAGCATTTT	CARDLTGIYSNQPQHF
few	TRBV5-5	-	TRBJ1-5	TGTGCCAGCAGCTCGTTCTCTGGCCAGCCCCAGCATTTT	CASSSFSGQPQHF
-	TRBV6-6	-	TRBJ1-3	TGTGCCAGCAGAATGGGGACAAACGTTGGAAACACCATATATTTT	CASRMGTNVGNTIYF
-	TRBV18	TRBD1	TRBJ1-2	TGTGCCAGCTCACCAGACAGGGACTATGGCTACACCTTC	CASSPDRDYGYTF
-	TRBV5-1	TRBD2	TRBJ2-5	TGCGCCAGCAGCACTCGGACTAGCGGACTGGGGGAGACCCAGTACTTC	CASSTRTSGLGETQYF
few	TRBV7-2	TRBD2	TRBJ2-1	TGTGCCAGCAGCTCCCTAGCGGGAGGACTTATGAATGAGCAGTTCTTC	CASSSLAGGLMNEQFF
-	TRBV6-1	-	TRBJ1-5	TGTGCCAGCAGTGAAGCGCGGGGGAGCTATCAGCCCCAGCATTTT	CASSEARGSYQPQHF
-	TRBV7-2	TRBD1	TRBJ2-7	TGTGCCAGCAGCCTCTATTCGGGACAGGGGCCGAGATACGAGCAGTACTTC	CASSLYSGQGPRYEQYF
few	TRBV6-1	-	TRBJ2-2	TGTGCCAGCACATTCCGGCAGGGTCGCGGGGAGCTGTTTTTT	CASTFRQGRGELFF
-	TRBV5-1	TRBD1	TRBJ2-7	TGCGCCAGCAGCATAGCAGACAGGGGACGTGAGCAGTACTTC	CASSIADRGREQYF
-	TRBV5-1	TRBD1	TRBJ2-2	TGCGCCAGCAGCTTGGACGCAGGGGGTGCCGGGGAGCTGTTTTTT	CASSLDAGGAGELFF
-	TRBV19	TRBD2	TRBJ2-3	TGTGCCAGTAGTATAGCACTAGCGGGAGGTGATACGCAGTATTTT	CASSIALAGGDTQYF
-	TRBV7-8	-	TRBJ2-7	TGTGCCAGCAGCGCCACGAGCGGGCGAAACTCCTACGAGCAGTACTTC	CASSATSGRNSYEQYF
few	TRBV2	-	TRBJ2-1	TGTGCCAGCACTCTCGGGGAGGCTGAGCAGTTCTTC	CASTLGEAEQFF
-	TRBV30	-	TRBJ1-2	TGTGCCTGGAGTGTAACAGGGTTAAACTATGGCTACACCTTC	CAWSVTGLNYGYTF
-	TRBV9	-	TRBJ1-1	TGTGCCAGCAGCGCCCCGGGGGGGAACACTGAAGCTTTCTTT	CASSAPGGNTEAFF
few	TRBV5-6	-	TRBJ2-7	TGTGCCAGCAGCACGGACGGTTGGGGACAAACCTACGAGCAGTACTTC	CASSTDGWGQTYEQYF
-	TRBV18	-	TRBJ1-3	TGTGCCAGCTCACCACTTGAAAGGACGGGAGGAAACACCATATATTTT	CASSPLERTGGNTIYF
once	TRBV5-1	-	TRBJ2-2	TGCGCCAGCGGCAAGGGACACCAGAACACCGGGGAGCTGTTTTTT	CASGKGHQNTGELFF
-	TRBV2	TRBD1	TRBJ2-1	TGTGCCAGCAGAGACCGGGACAGGGGGTCCTACAATGAGCAGTTCTTC	CASRDRDRGSYNEQFF
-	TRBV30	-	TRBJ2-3	TGTGCCTGGAGGGGGGCGAGGAGCACAGATACGCAGTATTTT	CAWRGARSTDTQYF
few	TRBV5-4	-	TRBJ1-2	TGTGCCAGCAGTAACAAACCACCAGGGAAAGGCTACACCTTC	CASSNKPPGKGYTF
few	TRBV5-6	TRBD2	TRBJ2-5	TGTGCCAGCAGCTCCCGGGCTAGCGGGACAGAGACCCAGTACTTC	CASSSRASGTETQYF
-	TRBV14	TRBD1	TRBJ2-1	TGTGCCAGCAGCCAAGATCTTATCCCAGGGGGAAAGTTCTTC	CASSQDLIPGGKFF
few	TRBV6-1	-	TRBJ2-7	TGTGCCAGCAGTGACGGTTTCCGCGAGCAGTACTTC	CASSDGFREQYF
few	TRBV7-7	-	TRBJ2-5	TGTGCTAGCAGCTTACCTGGGGGGGAGACCCAGTACTTC	CASSLPGGETQYF
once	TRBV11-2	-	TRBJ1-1	TGTGCCAGCAGCTCCCCACTCGGAGGGAGGAGATACGCTTTCTTT	CASSSPLGGRRYAFF
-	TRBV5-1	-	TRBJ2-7	TGCGCCAGCAGCTTACAGGGCGGCCGTCAAGGCGAGCAGTACTTC	CASSLQGGRQGEQYF
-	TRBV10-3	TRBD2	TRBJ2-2	TGTGCCACGCTAGCGGGAGGGAGAACCGGGGAGCTGTTTTTT	CATLAGGRTGELFF
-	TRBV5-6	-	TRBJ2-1	TGTGCCAGCAGCTTGGCCGCAGCGGATATCTACAATGAGCAGTTCTTC	CASSLAAADIYNEQFF
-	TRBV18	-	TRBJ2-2	TGTGCCAGCTCACCTCTCCTTCCCGGGGCCGGGGAGCTGTTTTTT	CASSPLLPGAGELFF
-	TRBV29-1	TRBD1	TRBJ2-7	TGCAGCGCATCAGACAGGGGGCTGGGGGAGCAGTACTTC	CSASDRGLGEQYF
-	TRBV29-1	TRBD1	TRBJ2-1	TGCAGCGTCGGGACAGTGGCAGATAATGAGCAGTTCTTC	CSVGTVADNEQFF
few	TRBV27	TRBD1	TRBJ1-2	TGTGCCAGCAGTTTAAAGGGGGCGGTCGGCTACACCTTC	CASSLKGAVGYTF
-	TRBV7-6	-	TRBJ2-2	TGTGCCAGCAGCAGAAGAGGGGGCACCGGGGAGCTGTTTTTT	CASSRRGGTGELFF
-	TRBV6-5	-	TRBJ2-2	TGTGCCGGCACCCACAGGGGAGGTGGGGAGCTGTTTTTT	CAGTHRGGGELFF
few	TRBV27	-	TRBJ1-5	TGTGCCAGCAGAACAGGGATCAATAGCAATCAGCCCCAGCATTTT	CASRTGINSNQPQHF
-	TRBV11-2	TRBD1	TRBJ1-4	TGTGCCAGCAGCCCTCCCCCCCCCGGGACAGAGAAAGAAAAACTGTTTTTT	CASSPPPPGTEKEKLFF
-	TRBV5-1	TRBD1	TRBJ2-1	TGCGCCAGCAGCTTGGGGACAGGGTTAAATGAGCAGTTCTTC	CASSLGTGLNEQFF
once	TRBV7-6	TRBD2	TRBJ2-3	TGTGCCAGCAGCTTAAGAGCGGGGAGAGATACGCAGTATTTT	CASSLRAGRDTQYF
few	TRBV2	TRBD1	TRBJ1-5	TGTGCCAGCGCTGGACAGGCCGGAGATCAGCCCCAGCATTTT	CASAGQAGDQPQHF